The next 6 T cell receptor beta chains were all read from a single sample in a study of blood T cell repertoires in COVID-19 (dated by TCRdb to the early 2020s). The method behind the library was the immunoSEQ multiplex PCR assay. TCRdb obtained this table from immuneACCESS and retained in-frame rearrangements with V and J assigned. These tables miss some clones; where compared with another copy, unresolved V genes account for less than half of the shortfall, and the remainder is unexplained. The sample includes some 150,000 clones, with around 85% observed a single time. 2% to 3% of the sample is held by the ten biggest clonotypes. Source material: peripheral blood. These receptor sequences come from a woman between 65 and 79 years old with acute or convalescent COVID-19.

This chain links TRBV5-5 with TRBJ1-3, with TRBD1 matching 8 bases. The CDR3 runs to 19 residues. V trimming: 4 bases; J trimming: 0 bases; junction bases outside the gene matches: 15. CDR1 is SGHKS and CDR2 is YYEKEE in the germline V gene (reference sequence). DNA of the CDR3: TGTGCCAGCAGCCGGACAGGGACCTTAACACTTTACTCTGGAAACACCATATATTTT. This encodes CASSRTGTLTLYSGNTIYF.

The chain employs TRBV7-3 and TRBJ1-6; D is unresolved. V was clipped by 5 bases and J by 10 bases, with 12 bases between them. CDR1 is SGHTA and CDR2 is FQGTGA in the germline V gene. CDR3 length: 13 amino acids. The CDR3 nucleotides are TGTGCCAGCAGCCGCCTCCAGGTCTCACCCCTCCACTTT. Protein product: CASSRLQVSPLHF.

This clone was counted only a few times. This chain connects TRBV7-2 to TRBJ1-5; 10 bases are shared with TRBD1. J lost 2 bases, V lost 4 bases, and 5 bases had no gene match. Germline loops: CDR1 SGHTA, CDR2 FQGNSA. This CDR3 spans 16 amino acids. The CDR3, as DNA: TGTGCCAGCAGCTCACAGGGGACAGGGGGCAATCAGCCCCAGCATTTT. It is translated as CASSSQGTGGNQPQHF.

This sequence joins TRBV7-8 and TRBJ1-1; the D is unclear. V lost 1 base and J lost 2, with 11 bases in between. The CDR3 is 15 amino acids. The V gene's germline CDR1 is SGHVS and CDR2 FQNEAQ. The CDR3 nucleotides are TGTGCCAGCAGCTTAGGCGCAGGCGTAAACACTGAAGCTTTCTTT. It yields the protein CASSLGAGVNTEAFF.

This chain joins TRBV18 and TRBJ1-2; D is ambiguous. V was clipped by 3 bases and J by 7 bases, with 18 bases between them. The CDR3 is made up of 15 amino acids. The germline V gene encodes CDR1 KGHSH and CDR2 LQKENI. In DNA form, the CDR3 reads TGTGCCAGCTCACCTTTCTTTCGCGGGGAGGGTGGCTACACCTTC. Translated: CASSPFFRGEGGYTF.

The chain couples TRBV18 to TRBJ1-2, with 12 nucleotides matching TRBD1. J lost 3 bases, V lost 4 bases, and 9 bases had no gene match. The V gene's germline CDR1 is KGHSH and CDR2 LQKENI. There are 17 residues in the CDR3. CDR3 DNA sequence: TGTGCCAGCTCACGGGACAGGGGGCCCCTAGGTGACTATGGCTACACCTTC. It yields the protein CASSRDRGPLGDYGYTF.